This T cell receptor beta chain was captured by sequencing in a study of blood T cell repertoires in COVID-19. Looking at the study overall: The study drew acute and convalescent COVID-19 samples from the United States, Italy and Spain. Nucleic acid was either cDNA or gDNA, and it came from T cells, B-cell-depleted T cells, or PBMCs.

The V gene's germline CDR1 is MNHEY and CDR2 SVGAGI. V lost 2 bases and J 7 bases, leaving 11 bases between the germline ends. This CDR3 has 14 amino acids. How the authors handled the data: Nucleated cell counts were estimated from reference gene primer amplification. Clones were read by immunoSEQ multiplex PCR, and TCRdb kept only the in-frame ones, dropping some. The V and J calls and clone size come from that table; D and trimming were worked out from the DNA. This sample yields tens of thousands of clones, of which around 90% are seen a single time; roughly 14% belongs to the top ten. This clonotype was obtained from a male donor with acute or convalescent COVID-19. Source material: peripheral blood. J is TRBJ1-4 and V is TRBV6-5, with a possible D match to TRBD1 (5 bases). The DNA for the CDR3 is TGTGCCAGCAGTTACGGGCAGGGAGGTGAAAAACTGTTTTTT. Its translation is CASSYGQGGEKLFF.